A selection of T cell receptor beta chains follows, all from one sample in a study of beta chain features in type 1 diabetes. TCRdb keeps only in-frame clones here, not all; method: immunoSEQ multiplex PCR. This table holds 150,000 to 200,000 clones, 8.5% to 10% found once. Sequenced material: central memory CD4+ T cells from blood. The origin of the receptors is a woman aged 30 to 39 with type 1 diabetes. Both conserved end residues are part of each CDR3. D genes are given only for firm matches. Some rows have no size entry. The others give once, few or many, or a class for an expanded clone.

d_call j_call cdr3_length clone_size v_call cdr3_nt cdr3_aa
NA TRBJ2-6 17 NA TRBV2 TGTGCCAGCAGTGAATATGGCAGGAGCTCTGGGGCCAACGTCCTGACCTTC CASSEYGRSSGANVLTF
TRBD2 TRBJ2-1 16 NA TRBV19 TGTGCCAGTACCTCCTTAGGCGGGAGCTTTAACAATGAGCAGTTCTTC CASTSLGGSFNNEQFF
NA TRBJ2-7 14 NA TRBV5-6 TGTGCCAGCAGCTTGGATTGGGGAGGCTACGAGCAGTACTTC CASSLDWGGYEQYF
TRBD1 TRBJ1-5 15 few TRBV2 TGTGCCAGCAGTGCCGACAGGGTGGTCGGTCAGCCCCAGCATTTT CASSADRVVGQPQHF
TRBD1 TRBJ2-3 17 few TRBV4-2 TGTGCCAGCAGCCGTCTTGGGACAGGATCAGGTACAGATACGCAGTATTTT CASSRLGTGSGTDTQYF
TRBD1 TRBJ2-1 15 few TRBV30 TGTGCCTGGAACCCCCCGGGACAGTCGTACAATGAGCAGTTCTTC CAWNPPGQSYNEQFF
NA TRBJ2-1 11 NA TRBV6-1 TGTGCCAGCAATATAAACAATGAGCAGTTCTTC CASNINNEQFF
NA TRBJ2-3 13 NA TRBV4-2 TGTGCCAGCAGCCAAGTAGCAACAGATACGCAGTATTTT CASSQVATDTQYF
TRBD1 TRBJ2-1 18 NA TRBV13 TGTGCCAGCAGCTTATCATCCGACGGGACAGGATCGACAATGAGGCAGTTCTTC CASSLSSDGTGSTMRQFF
TRBD2 TRBJ2-1 15 NA TRBV2 TGTGCCAGCAGTGATCAAGCGGGAGGGATCAATGAGCAGTTCTTC CASSDQAGGINEQFF
NA TRBJ1-2 14 NA TRBV6-4 TGTGCCAGCAGTGTGGGCAGGGGAGTTTATGGCTACACCTTC CASSVGRGVYGYTF
TRBD2 TRBJ2-7 14 few TRBV29-1 TGCAGCGCCAGTAGCGGGAGTACGCTGAGGGAGCAGTACTTC CSASSGSTLREQYF
TRBD1 TRBJ1-5 16 few TRBV5-1 TGCGCCAGCAGCTTACGGCCACAGGGGCAAGGGCAGCCCCAGCATTTT CASSLRPQGQGQPQHF
NA TRBJ2-3 13 NA TRBV5-1 TGCGCCAGCAGCGCCCCGGGCACAGATACGCAGTATTTT CASSAPGTDTQYF
TRBD2 TRBJ2-1 14 few TRBV7-7 TGTGCTAGCAGCCTACTAGCGTTGGTCGGTGAGCAGTTCTTC CASSLLALVGEQFF
TRBD1 TRBJ1-2 16 few TRBV25-1 TGTGCCAGCAGTGAACCCACAGGGGGCTCATTCTATGGCTACACCTTC CASSEPTGGSFYGYTF
TRBD1 TRBJ2-1 13 NA TRBV11-3 TGTGCCAGCAGCGAGGGACAGGGGAATGAGCAGTTCTTC CASSEGQGNEQFF
TRBD2 TRBJ2-5 14 few TRBV5-1 TGCGCCAGCAGCGGTGCGGCGGGAGTGGAGACCCAGTACTTC CASSGAAGVETQYF
TRBD1 TRBJ1-2 14 NA TRBV28 TGTGCCAGCAGTGAAACAGGGGGCTACGATGGCTACACCTTC CASSETGGYDGYTF
NA TRBJ2-7 17 NA TRBV18 TGTGCCAGCTCACCATTGGAGCAGGGTTGGGGGGACTACGAGCAGTACTTC CASSPLEQGWGDYEQYF
NA TRBJ1-1 11 NA TRBV2 TGTGCCAGCAGTGTGGGACAAGAAGCTTTCTTT CASSVGQEAFF
NA TRBJ1-2 14 NA TRBV4-1 TGCGCCAGCAGCGCCCAGGGGCGCGTCGATGGCTACACCTTC CASSAQGRVDGYTF
NA TRBJ2-7 15 NA TRBV7-2 TGTGCCAGCAGCCGTAGGCGAGGTCTTGACTACGAGCAGTACTTC CASSRRRGLDYEQYF
TRBD1 TRBJ2-7 12 NA TRBV19 TGTGCCACCGAGGACAGGGACTACGAGCAGTACTTC CATEDRDYEQYF
NA TRBJ1-1 12 many TRBV30 TGTGCCTGGAGTGAGGCAGCGGCTAAAGCTTTCTTT CAWSEAAAKAFF
NA TRBJ2-4 14 NA TRBV5-4 TGTGCCAGCAGCTTGGATCAGACCGGGGACATTCAGTACTTC CASSLDQTGDIQYF
NA TRBJ1-2 13 few TRBV9 TGTGCCAGCAGCGTTCCAGGGAAGGCAGGCTACACCTTC CASSVPGKAGYTF
TRBD2 TRBJ2-1 16 few TRBV5-1 TGCGCCAGCTCGCTAAAAGCGGGAGTCTCCTACAATGAGCAGTTCTTC CASSLKAGVSYNEQFF
NA TRBJ1-5 16 NA TRBV19 TGTGCCAGTAGCCGATCAGGGGCTTATAGCAATCAGCCCCAGCATTTT CASSRSGAYSNQPQHF
NA TRBJ2-1 15 few TRBV10-3 TGTGCCATCAGTAGGGAGCGCAGCTCCTACAATGAGCAGTTCTTC CAISRERSSYNEQFF
NA TRBJ2-5 14 few TRBV14 TGTGCCAGCAGCCAACAGGCAGGGATGGAGACCCAGTACTTC CASSQQAGMETQYF
TRBD1 TRBJ2-2 14 few TRBV10-3 TGTGCCATCAGCGGACAGGGGGGAACCGGGGAGCTGTTTTTT CAISGQGGTGELFF
NA TRBJ2-1 14 NA TRBV5-8 TGTGCCAGCAGCTTGGCACGGGTTGAGAATGAGCAGTTCTTC CASSLARVENEQFF
TRBD1 TRBJ1-2 14 few TRBV19 TGTGCCAGTAGTGATCGACAGGGGCCGGGCGGCTACACCTTC CASSDRQGPGGYTF
TRBD2 TRBJ2-7 15 NA TRBV5-1 TGCGCCAGCAGCTTGGAGGCGGGAGGTCAGCACGAGCAGTACTTC CASSLEAGGQHEQYF
TRBD2 TRBJ2-1 16 NA TRBV5-6 TGTGCCAGCAGCTTGTTAGGCGGGAGCTCCTACAATGAGCAGTTCTTC CASSLLGGSSYNEQFF
TRBD2 TRBJ2-5 16 NA TRBV7-3 TGTGCCAGCAGCTTACGGCTAGCGGGAATGGGAGAGACCCAGTACTTC CASSLRLAGMGETQYF
TRBD2 TRBJ2-3 15 few TRBV18 TGTGCCAGCTCACCACCTAGCGGGATTGGAGATACGCAGTATTTT CASSPPSGIGDTQYF
TRBD2 TRBJ2-2 15 NA TRBV9 TGTGCCAGCAGCAGGCGGGGGGCGAACACCGGGGAGCTGTTTTTT CASSRRGANTGELFF
NA TRBJ1-2 12 NA TRBV30 TGTGCCTGGAGTGTTGACTCCTCTGGCTACACCTTC CAWSVDSSGYTF
NA TRBJ1-2 14 few TRBV5-4 TGTGCCAGCAGCTTGACGGAGGGAGCCTATGGCTACACCTTC CASSLTEGAYGYTF
NA TRBJ2-2 14 once TRBV27 TGTGCCAGCACCTTACAGGGGAACACCGGGGAGCTGTTTTTT CASTLQGNTGELFF
NA TRBJ2-5 12 NA TRBV6-5 TGTGCCAGCAGCGATACCAGAGAGACCCAGTACTTC CASSDTRETQYF
NA TRBJ2-5 16 few TRBV7-9 TGTGCCAGCAGCAATTACCTCCAAACGAACAGGCAGACCCAGTACTTC CASSNYLQTNRQTQYF
NA TRBJ2-7 12 NA TRBV28 TGTGCCAGCAAGGACAGTGCCTACGAGCAGTACTTC CASKDSAYEQYF
TRBD2 TRBJ2-1 16 NA TRBV25-1 TGTGCCAGCAGCTCCGGGGGGTCCCTTGCGGGGGATGAGCAGTTCTTC CASSSGGSLAGDEQFF
TRBD2 TRBJ2-7 15 few TRBV11-2 TGTGCCAGCAGCATCATAGCGGGGCCCGGGCACGAGCAGTACTTC CASSIIAGPGHEQYF
NA TRBJ2-5 15 few TRBV4-2 TGTGCCAGCAGCCTTCAGCGTAGCTACCAAGAGACCCAGTACTTC CASSLQRSYQETQYF
NA TRBJ2-7 13 few TRBV18 TGTGCCAGCTCACTGGCAGGTTCCTACGAGCAGTACTTC CASSLAGSYEQYF
NA TRBJ2-4 12 NA TRBV30 TGTGCCTGGAATTACGGCAAAAACATTCAGTACTTC CAWNYGKNIQYF
TRBD2 TRBJ2-1 14 NA TRBV30 TGTGCCTCTACAGCGGGAGGGAACTACAATGAGCAGTTCTTC CASTAGGNYNEQFF
NA TRBJ2-5 13 NA TRBV12-5 TGTGCTAGTGCCCCCAGGCTCCAAGAGACCCAGTACTTC CASAPRLQETQYF
NA TRBJ1-1 15 few TRBV30 TGTGCCTGGAGTACCCCAGGGTCGAGGAACACTGAAGCTTTCTTT CAWSTPGSRNTEAFF
NA TRBJ1-1 13 NA TRBV29-1 TGCAGCGCCCGACAGCGCCTGAACACTGAAGCTTTCTTT CSARQRLNTEAFF
NA TRBJ2-2 14 few TRBV18 TGTGCCAGCTCACCCGGCGGGAACACCGGGGAGCTGTTTTTT CASSPGGNTGELFF